The source of this T cell receptor beta chain is a study of tumor-infiltrating lymphocytes in oesophageal squamous cell carcinoma. The V gene's germline CDR1 is KGHDR and CDR2 SFDVKD. V lost 1 base and J 1 base, leaving 4 bases between the germline ends. The CDR3 length is 15 residues. TCRdb called the PCR reads again in MiXCR, with one record for every CDR3 protein. The data show around 11,000 distinct CDR3 sequences, 50% to 65% seen once. The chain links TRBV24-1 to TRBJ2-6; no clear D gene. The sample consisted of esophageal tumor tissue. The clonotype comes from a male donor with esophageal squamous cell carcinoma. CDR3 DNA sequence: TGTGCCACCAGTGATTTCCGATCTGGGGCCAACGTCCTGACTTTC. Residues: CATSDFRSGANVLTF.